Sequencing of this T cell receptor beta chain was carried out in a study of naive and memory T cell subsets (dated by TCRdb to about 2017). Concerning the study at large: Sorted naive and memory T cell subsets from peripheral blood were analyzed in the study using a UMI-based, open-source pipeline for TCR alpha and beta sequencing. RNA was DNase-treated and reverse transcribed with TCR constant-region primers, mostly using SuperScript III. The functional CMV T cell responses agreed completely with IgG serology results. Overall results and qualifications from the work: Gini index rose and Shannon and inverse Simpson diversity fell from naive through CM, EM and EMRA in both CD4 and CD8 cells. RNA-based TCR counts may be affected by expression changes linked to T cell activation and differentiation. A few larger clonotypes were present in naive repertoires, particularly the CD8 repertoires, and these clonotypes were possibly memory cells re-expressing CD45RA. The repertoire findings for the naive and memory subsets could not be validated, as no ground truth was available. TCR abundance followed a power law with an exponent that was different for naive and memory subsets but consistent across the three individuals. A clonotype was defined as a single alpha or beta chain sequence rather than as a paired alpha/beta receptor. Following error correction, more than 95% of naive TCR sequences occurred only once, which made naive abundance distributions much steeper than those of memory subsets.

V is pared back by 8 bases and J by 0 bases, with 10 bases lying between the germline termini. Per the germline V gene, MRHNA is the CDR1 and SNTAGT is the CDR2. Reading from cysteine to phenylalanine, the CDR3 counts 13 amino acids. Just CDR3 DNA is preserved here, 39 bases in frame from base 1. Only a few counts were recorded for this clonotype. Which antigen it targets is not known. No base-level quality is on record; no much larger clone is a single base apart. Separate amplification of TCR alpha and beta chain libraries was performed from the second PCR step onward. CMV status of each donor was established by measuring IFNgamma production from CD4+ T cells after fresh PBMCs were stimulated overnight with CMV viral lysate. CD4 T cells were positively selected using Miltenyi beads, after which CD8 T cells were positively selected from the CD4-negative fraction. After staining for CD3, CD4, CD8, CD45RA, CD27 and a live/dead dye, cells were sorted on a BD Aria II into four subsets based on CD45RA and CD27. Blood was obtained from a few healthy volunteers, and the blood from each volunteer was fractionated into CD4 and CD8 T cells and subsequently into four differentiation subsets. Around 110 ml of peripheral blood was taken from each donor, and PBMC were separated by density-gradient centrifugation on Ficoll-Paque PLUS. The sorted cells were lysed in RLT buffer, after which RNA was extracted using a Qiagen RNeasy kit and kept at -80 degrees C.

Receptor libraries were prepared by UMI-ligation and nested PCR. The beta constant-region primer consisted of an equimolar mixture of two oligonucleotides that together covered TRBC1 and TRBC2. Four rounds of PCR were used to amplify ligated cDNA, with nested alpha and beta constant-region primers being used together with the SP2 primer. A single-stranded oligonucleotide containing the SP2 primer and a 12-nucleotide UMI was joined to the 3' end of the cDNA by T4 RNA ligase 1. Incubation of the ligation reaction was carried out at 16 degrees C for about 20-24 hours. PCR2 was typically run as a SYBR Green qPCR and stopped at a predetermined threshold to prevent over-amplification. All purifications after the first were performed with Agencourt AMPure XP magnetic beads. Libraries were quantified by Qubit and checked on a TapeStation, with a main peak expected near 650 bp. Sequencing of the pooled libraries was done on an Illumina MiSeq using v2 2x251 paired-end kits, which typically yielded roughly 0.95-2 million reads per sample. Each sample library was pooled at 4 to 5 nM, and about 4.5-7% PhiX was included to improve cluster recognition. In the source study's methods: V and J genes were assigned to Demultiplexor-processed FASTQ reads by Decombinator through tag matching, with a single base-pair mismatch being allowed. UMIs were used by Collapsinator to correct both sequencing errors and frequency errors arising from PCR heterogeneity. TCRs were translated and CDR3s were extracted from the conserved cysteine to the FGXG phenylalanine by CDR3Translator, with non-productive sequences being flagged. Repertoires were subsampled to equal numbers of UMI-defined TCRs before Gini, Shannon entropy and inverse Simpson indices were calculated. Power-law fits to clonotype abundance distributions were performed by maximum likelihood within the linear range. For one naive CD8 sample, the pipeline and MIGEC produced similar UMI counts, unique TCR numbers and clonal distributions. In one analysis, naive TCRs also found in any memory subset of the same donor were removed from the naive repertoire. Repertoires were searched for around 7,000 CMV-associated CDR3 sequences compiled from VDJdb and a published dataset. Using fastp at Q25 and MiXCR, TCRdb reprocessed the public reads and kept productive beta chains. Rows are unified per CDR3 protein, each entry keeping the most common DNA and genes. TCRdb's processing, not the authors' own work, is the source of the V and J calls. The sample contains roughly 80,000 distinct CDR3 sequences, approximately 10% of them found a single time. The ten largest clones take up 1.2% of the sample.

Specimen: naive CD8+ T cells from blood. The sample's cell subset or site label, decoded: naive T cells, CD45RA high CD27+. This clonotype was sampled from a human donor in good health. The sequence is built from TRBV6-4 and TRBJ1-1, and possibly TRBD1, on 5 matching bases. The nucleotide sequence reads as follows: TGTGCCAGCCGACAGTATCTGAACACTGAAGCTTTCTTT. Its translation reads: CASRQYLNTEAFF.